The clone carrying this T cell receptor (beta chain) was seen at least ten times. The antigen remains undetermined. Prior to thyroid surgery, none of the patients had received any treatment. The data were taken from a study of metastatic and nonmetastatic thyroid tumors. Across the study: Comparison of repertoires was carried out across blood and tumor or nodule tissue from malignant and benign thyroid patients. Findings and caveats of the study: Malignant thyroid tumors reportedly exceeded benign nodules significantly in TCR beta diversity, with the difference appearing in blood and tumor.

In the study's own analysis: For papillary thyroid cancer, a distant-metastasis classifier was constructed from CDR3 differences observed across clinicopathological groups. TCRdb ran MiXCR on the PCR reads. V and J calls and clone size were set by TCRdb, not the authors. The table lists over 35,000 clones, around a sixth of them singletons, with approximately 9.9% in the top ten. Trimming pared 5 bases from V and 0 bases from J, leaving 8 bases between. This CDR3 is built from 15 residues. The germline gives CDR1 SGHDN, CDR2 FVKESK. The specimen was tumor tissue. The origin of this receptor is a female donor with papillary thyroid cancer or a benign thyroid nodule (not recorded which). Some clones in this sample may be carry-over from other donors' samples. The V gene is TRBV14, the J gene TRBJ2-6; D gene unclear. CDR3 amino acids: CASSETDSGANVLTF. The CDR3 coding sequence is TGTGCCAGCAGCGAGACGGACTCTGGGGCCAACGTCCTGACTTTC. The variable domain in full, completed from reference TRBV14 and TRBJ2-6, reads EAGVTQFPSHSVIEKGQTVTLRCDPISGHDNLYWYRRVMGKEIKFLLHFVKESKQDESGMPNNRFLAERTGGTYSTLKVQPAELEDSGVYFCASSETDSGANVLTFGAGSRLTVL.